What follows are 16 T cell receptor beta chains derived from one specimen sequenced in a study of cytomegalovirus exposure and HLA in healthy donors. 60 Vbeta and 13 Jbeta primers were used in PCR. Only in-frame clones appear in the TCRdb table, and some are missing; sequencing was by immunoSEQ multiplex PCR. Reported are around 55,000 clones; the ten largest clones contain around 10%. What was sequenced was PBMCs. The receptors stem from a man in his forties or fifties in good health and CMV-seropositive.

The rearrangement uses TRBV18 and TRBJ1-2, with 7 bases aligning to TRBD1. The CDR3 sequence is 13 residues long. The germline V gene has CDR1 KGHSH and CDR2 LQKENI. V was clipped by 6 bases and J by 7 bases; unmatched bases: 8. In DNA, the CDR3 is TGTGCCAGCTCGGGGCAGGGGGATTTTGGCTACACCTTC. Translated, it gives CASSGQGDFGYTF.

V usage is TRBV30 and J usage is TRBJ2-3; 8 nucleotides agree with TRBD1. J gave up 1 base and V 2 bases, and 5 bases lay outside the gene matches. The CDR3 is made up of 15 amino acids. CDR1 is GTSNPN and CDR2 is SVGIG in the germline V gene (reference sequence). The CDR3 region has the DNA TGTGCCTGGAGTACGGGGACAGGAGGCACAGATACGCAGTATTTT. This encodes CAWSTGTGGTDTQYF. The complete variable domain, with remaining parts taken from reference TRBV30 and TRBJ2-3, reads SQTIHQWPATLVQPVGSPLSLECTVEGTSNPNLYWYRQAAGRGLQLLFYSVGIGQISSEVPQNLSASRPQDRQFILSSKKLLLSDSGFYLCAWSTGTGGTDTQYFGPGTRLTVL.

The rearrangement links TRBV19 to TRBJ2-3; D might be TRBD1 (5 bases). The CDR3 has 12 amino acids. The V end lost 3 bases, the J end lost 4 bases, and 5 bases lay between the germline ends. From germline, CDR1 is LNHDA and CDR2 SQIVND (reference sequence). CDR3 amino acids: CASSIRADTQYF. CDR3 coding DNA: TGTGCCAGTAGTATCAGGGCAGATACGCAGTATTTT.

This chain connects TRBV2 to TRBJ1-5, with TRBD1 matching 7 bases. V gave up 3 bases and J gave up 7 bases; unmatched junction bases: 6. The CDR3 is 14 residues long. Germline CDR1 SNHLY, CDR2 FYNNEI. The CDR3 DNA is TGTGCCAGCAGTGACAGGGGGAAAAGGCAGCCCCAGCATTTT. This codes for CASSDRGKRQPQHF.

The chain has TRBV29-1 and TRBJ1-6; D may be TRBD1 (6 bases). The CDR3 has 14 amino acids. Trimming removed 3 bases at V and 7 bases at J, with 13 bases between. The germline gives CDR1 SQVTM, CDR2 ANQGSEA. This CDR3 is CSVDSAGENSPLHF. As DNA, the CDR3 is TGCAGCGTTGATTCGGCAGGGGAAAATTCACCCCTCCACTTT. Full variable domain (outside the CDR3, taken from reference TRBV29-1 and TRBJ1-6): SAVISQKPSRDICQRGTSLTIQCQVDSQVTMMFWYRQQPGQSLTLIATANQGSEATYESGFVIDKFPISRPNLTFSTLTVSNMSPEDSSIYLCSVDSAGENSPLHFGNGTRLTVT.

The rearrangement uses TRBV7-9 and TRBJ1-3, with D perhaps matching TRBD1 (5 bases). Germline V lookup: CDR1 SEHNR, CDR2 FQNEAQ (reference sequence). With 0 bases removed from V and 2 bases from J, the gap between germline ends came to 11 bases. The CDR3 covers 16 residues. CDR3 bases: TGTGCCAGCAGCTTAGCGACGGGGGTTACTGGAAACACCATATATTTT. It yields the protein CASSLATGVTGNTIYF.

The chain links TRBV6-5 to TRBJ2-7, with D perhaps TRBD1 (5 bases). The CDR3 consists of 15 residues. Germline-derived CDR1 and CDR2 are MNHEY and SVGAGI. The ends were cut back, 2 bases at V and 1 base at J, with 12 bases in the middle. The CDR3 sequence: CASSYDFQGSYEQYF. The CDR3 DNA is TGTGCCAGCAGTTACGATTTCCAGGGATCCTACGAGCAGTACTTC.

In DNA form, the CDR3 reads TGTGCCAGTAGGGCCGCGACGGGGAACACTGAAGCTTTCTTT. Translated, it gives CASRAATGNTEAFF. This chain joins TRBV19 and TRBJ1-1, with D unclear. Germline CDR1 reads LNHDA; CDR2 reads SQIVND (reference sequence). The V end was cut by 6 bases, the J end by 1 base, with 12 bases between. This CDR3 region has 14 residues.

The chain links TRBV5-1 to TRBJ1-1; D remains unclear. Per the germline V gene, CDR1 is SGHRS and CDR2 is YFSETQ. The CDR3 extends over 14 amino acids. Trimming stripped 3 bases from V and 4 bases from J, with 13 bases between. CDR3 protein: CASSSAGGVTEAFF. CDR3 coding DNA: TGCGCCAGCAGCTCCGCGGGAGGTGTCACTGAAGCTTTCTTT.

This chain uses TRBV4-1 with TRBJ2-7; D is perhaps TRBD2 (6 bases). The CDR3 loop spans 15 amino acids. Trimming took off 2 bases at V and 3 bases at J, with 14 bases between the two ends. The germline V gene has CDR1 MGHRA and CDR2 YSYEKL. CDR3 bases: TGCGCCAGCAGCCAATCCGGGACTGGCAACTACGAGCAGTACTTC. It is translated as CASSQSGTGNYEQYF.

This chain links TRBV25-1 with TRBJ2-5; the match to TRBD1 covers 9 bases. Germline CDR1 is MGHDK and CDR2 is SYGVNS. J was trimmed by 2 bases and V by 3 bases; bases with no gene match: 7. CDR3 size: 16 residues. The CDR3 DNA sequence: TGTGCCAGCAGTGAGATAGGGACAGGGTGGCAAGAGACCCAGTACTTC. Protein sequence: CASSEIGTGWQETQYF.

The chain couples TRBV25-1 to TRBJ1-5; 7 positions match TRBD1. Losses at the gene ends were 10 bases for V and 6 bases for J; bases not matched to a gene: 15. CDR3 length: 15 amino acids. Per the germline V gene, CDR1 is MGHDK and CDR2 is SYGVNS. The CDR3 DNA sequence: TGTGCCAACCCGGGAAGGGGGCTTTGCCTTCAGCCCCAGCATTTT. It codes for CANPGRGLCLQPQHF. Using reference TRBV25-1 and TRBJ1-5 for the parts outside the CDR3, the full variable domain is EADIYQTPRYLVIGTGKKITLECSQTMGHDKMYWYQQDPGMELHLIHYSYGVNSTEKGDLSSESTVSRIRTEHFPLTLESARPSHTSQYLCANPGRGLCLQPQHFGDGTRLSIL.

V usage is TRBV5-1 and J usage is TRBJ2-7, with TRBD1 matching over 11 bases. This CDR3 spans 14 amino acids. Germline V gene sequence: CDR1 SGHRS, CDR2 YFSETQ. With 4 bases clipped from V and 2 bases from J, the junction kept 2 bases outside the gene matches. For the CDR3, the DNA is TGCGCCAGCAGCAGGGACAGGGGGACCTACGAGCAGTACTTC. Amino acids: CASSRDRGTYEQYF.

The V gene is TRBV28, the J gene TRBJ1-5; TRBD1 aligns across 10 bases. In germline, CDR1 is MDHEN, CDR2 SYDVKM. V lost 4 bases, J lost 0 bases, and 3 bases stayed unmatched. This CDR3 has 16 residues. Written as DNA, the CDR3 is TGTGCCAGCAGTTCGGGACAGGGGAATAGCAATCAGCCCCAGCATTTT. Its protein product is CASSSGQGNSNQPQHF.

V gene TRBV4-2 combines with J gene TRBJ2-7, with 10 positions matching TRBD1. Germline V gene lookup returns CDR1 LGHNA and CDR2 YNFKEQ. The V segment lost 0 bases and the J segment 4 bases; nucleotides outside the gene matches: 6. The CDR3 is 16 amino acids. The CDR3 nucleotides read TGTGCCAGCAGCCAAGAGGGACAGGGGATCATTTACGAGCAGTACTTC. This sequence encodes CASSQEGQGIIYEQYF.

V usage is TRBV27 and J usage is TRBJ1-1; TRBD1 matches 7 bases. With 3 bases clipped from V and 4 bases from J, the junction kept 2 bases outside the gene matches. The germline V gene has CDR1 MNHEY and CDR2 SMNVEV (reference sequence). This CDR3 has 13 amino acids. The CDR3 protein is CASSFRGTTEAFF. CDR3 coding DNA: TGTGCCAGCAGTTTCAGGGGGACCACTGAAGCTTTCTTT.